This T cell receptor (beta chain) was captured by sequencing in a study of blood T cell repertoires in COVID-19 (dated by TCRdb to the early 2020s). In the study overall: Collaborator samples came from the United States, Italy and Spain and covered acute and convalescent phases of COVID-19. The prospective study material was composed of cDNA or gDNA derived from T cells, B-cell-depleted T cells, or PBMCs. Subjects who had been exposed to COVID-19, were actively infected with it, or had recovered from it provided the deeply sampled blood TCRbeta repertoires that made up the dataset. A freely available public database, intended as a resource for researchers studying the immune response to SARS-CoV-2, is where the repertoires were released. The samples were drawn from the first 160 participants of the ongoing ImmuneRACE study and from 1,254 subjects provided by 6 global collaborators. Sample metadata almost always included a de-identified subject ID, COVID-19 status, age in years and sex. HLA class I and class II types, where available, came from metadata supplied by the sample provider rather than from assay-based typing. The investigation overall reported the following: The quantity of clinical and demographic metadata differed by source and by participant and was supplied without curation.

TCRbeta CDR3 regions were amplified from genomic DNA using the immunoSEQ Assay, a bias-controlled multiplex PCR. The authors processed their data as follows. Nucleated cell counts per sample were estimated from amplification of reference gene primers within the assay. Sequence reads were collapsed and filtered to measure the absolute abundance of every unique TCRbeta CDR3 rearrangement. Productive Simpson clonality was computed per sample as the square root of Simpson's diversity index over productive rearrangements. TCRdb carries this immuneACCESS record with in-frame sequences only. Its versions omit some clonotypes, under half of them owing to an unresolved V gene in the studies checked, with the rest unexplained. V, J and clone size derive from that table, while D and trimming were established from the DNA sequence. The sample includes more than 90,000 clones, with about nine tenths observed a single time. 17% of the sample is taken by the ten largest.

Of note for this clone: What this receptor recognizes is not known. One base away there is no much larger clone; base qualities are not given.

Whole blood was collected in K2EDTA tubes by collaborating institutions according to the institutions' own protocols. For TCRbeta analysis, collaborator samples were shipped as frozen whole blood, as isolated PBMCs, or as DNA extracted from either sample type. The CDR3 runs 16 residues from the cysteine to the phenylalanine. Only CDR3 DNA is held: 48 bases, read in frame from base 1. Based on the germline V gene, the CDR1 and CDR2 sequences are MNHGY and SVAAGI. Trimming accounts for 3 bases at V and 0 bases at J, while the number of junction bases matched to no gene is 4. The rearrangement joined TRBV6-9 to TRBJ2-1, and TRBD2 matches 8 of the central bases. The sequence was collected from a man aged 45 to 65 with acute or convalescent COVID-19. The sample was peripheral blood. The nucleotide sequence is TGTGCCAGCAGTTACCAACTAGCGGACTCCTACAATGAGCAGTTCTTC. Translated, it reads CASSYQLADSYNEQFF.